The T cell receptor beta chain under discussion was sequenced for a study of T cell responses to AZD1222 COVID-19 vaccine (dated by TCRdb to the early 2020s). About the study as a whole: A total of 230 to 250 trial participants underwent TCR sequencing, of whom 200 to 220 received two doses of AZD1222 and some 25 received two doses of the MenACWY control vaccine. Trial participants were enrolled into age subgroups of 18-55, 56-69 and 70-plus years, which contained around 140, 26 and 57 TCR-sequenced participants, respectively.

The CDR3 starts with the cysteine, ends with the phenylalanine, and has 16 residues. The entry retains the CDR3 DNA only, 48 bases that are in frame from base 1. The germline V gene (reference sequence) supplies CDR1 LNHDA and CDR2 SQIVND. A distance of 14 bases separates the germline ends of V and J, which lose 5 bases and 0 bases respectively. The CDR3 regions of human TCRbeta chains were subjected to immunosequencing. Under the source paper's analysis protocol: Repertoire TCRs were matched against a reference library of SARS-CoV-2-specific TCRs generated with the MIRA antigen-specificity platform. Breadth meant the fraction of unique TCRs that were SARS-CoV-2-associated, whereas depth meant the fraction of total T cells that were SARS-CoV-2-associated. Using the MIRA data, each spike-specific TCR was mapped to the spike region that the TCR reacts to and placed in a CD4 or CD8 class. Log10-transformed breadth and depth values were compared by one-way ANOVA with Sidak's multiple comparisons tests. TCRdb re-hosts the immuneACCESS table, in-frame sequences only. Its copies lack some clones; in the studies checked, an unresolved V gene accounts for under half of them, and the cause for the rest is not known. V and J calls and clone size follow that table, whereas D and trimming were derived from the DNA. The sample records 120,000 or so clones, 90% of which are singletons. About 4.1% of the sample belongs to the ten largest clones.

Remarks on this clone: What antigen it recognizes has not been identified. Base quality data are lacking; no much larger clone is found one base away.

What the research found in general, with its limitations: Conclusions about previously exposed vaccinees are limited, since just six AZD1222 recipients were seropositive for SARS-CoV-2 at baseline. Because no samples from the day 14 peak response were available, repertoires could be characterized only after the peak T cell response. Participants were mostly white British and included more females than males, and it was suggested by the authors that clonal diversity may have been underestimated. Reportedly, almost half of the unique spike-specific TCRs recognized epitopes lying outside the regions that are mutated in the B.1.351 and B.1.1.7 variants. The vaccine-associated CD4 TCRs covered the entire spike protein, and the dominant responses fell in regions 160-218 and 743-854. Spike-specific TCR breadth and depth rose significantly after two AZD1222 doses compared with day 0 and with MenACWY recipients. The 56-69-year group was small, and its depth increase did not reach significance, likely because of low power.

The time point label, read with the paper, signifies: baseline before first vaccination. In the paper's terms, the treatment or condition label means: meningococcal conjugate vaccine given as trial control. The vaccinee samples were drawn from two UK trials, COV001 and COV002, one of which was a single-blind randomized controlled phase 2/3 trial testing AZD1222 (ChAdOx1 nCoV-19) in healthy adults. Trial participant PBMC samples were collected at day 0 and day 28 after the second dose for TCRbeta chain sequencing. Rearrangement joined TRBV19 to TRBJ2-1, and possibly TRBD1, on 6 matching bases. Sequences were derived from peripheral blood, sampled on day 0 of MenACWY control vaccination. The clonotype originates from an adult in good health. The DNA reads TGTGCCAGTAGTCCCCTCAGGGGCCGCTCCTACAATGAGCAGTTCTTC. The encoded protein is CASSPLRGRSYNEQFF.